Below are 21 T cell receptor beta chains sequenced from a single sample in a study of a mutant IDH1 vaccine in newly diagnosed glioma. Specified time point: week 35, safety follow-up. It was 300 ug of mutant IDH1 20-mer peptide that made up each vaccine dose, given with topical imiquimod. Repertoires were generated with immunoSEQ multiplex PCR, while TCRdb's copy carries only in-frame clones and drops some. The profile shows around 45,000 clones, around 90% of them singletons. For these TCRs, the target antigens are not known. The sample here was PBMCs, taken from a glioma patient whose treatment included an IDH1 peptide vaccine. These receptors were collected from a middle-aged woman with glioma.

The chain has TRBV14 and TRBJ2-2, with TRBD1 matching 8 bases. Germline loops: CDR1 SGHDN, CDR2 FVKESK. The CDR3 length is 16 residues. J lost 3 bases, V lost 2 bases, and 5 bases had no gene match. DNA for the CDR3: TGTGCCAGCAGCCAACTTGACAGGGGAGACACCGGGGAGCTGTTTTTT. This encodes CASSQLDRGDTGELFF.

The chain is built from TRBV18 and TRBJ2-7; D not certain. Germline CDR1 and CDR2: KGHSH and LQKENI. Trimming pared 0 bases from V and 8 bases from J, leaving 11 bases between. The CDR3 has 13 amino acids. CDR3 coding DNA: TGTGCCAGCTCACCACCAGCCCAAGGAAAGCAGTACTTC. It codes for CASSPPAQGKQYF.

This clone was found once. The CDR3 DNA is TGTGCCGGTGGGGGTTCCTACGAGCAGTACTTC. Translation: CAGGGSYEQYF. This sequence joins TRBV6-1 and TRBJ2-7, with D possibly being TRBD1 or TRBD2 (5 bases each). V lost 11 bases, J lost 1 base, and 9 bases lay in between. From germline, CDR1 is MNHNS and CDR2 SASEGT. The CDR3 spans 11 residues.

The CDR3 DNA sequence: TGTGCCAGCAGGTCGCGACCGGGACAGGGGACTGAAGCTTTCTTT. Its protein is CASRSRPGQGTEAFF. The chain recombines TRBV7-2 with TRBJ1-1; 10 bases agree with TRBD1. The junction had 9 bases not matched to a gene; V was cut back by 6 bases and J by 5 bases. The CDR3 covers 15 residues. Germline CDR1 and CDR2: SGHTA and FQGNSA.

This sequence joins TRBV6-6 and TRBJ2-5, with 7 bases fitting TRBD1. The CDR3 extends over 14 amino acids. The germline CDR1 and CDR2 sequences are MNHNY and SVGAGI (reference sequence). The ends lost 6 bases at V and 1 base at J; junction bases unmatched: 5. CDR3 in DNA: TGTGCCAGCAGCCCCCGGGACAGCCAAGAGACCCAGTACTTC. Translated, it gives CASSPRDSQETQYF.

CDR3 region: CASTRMDRGDYGYTF. The CDR3 bases are TGTGCCAGCACTCGAATGGACAGGGGGGACTATGGCTACACCTTC. The rearrangement links TRBV6-1 to TRBJ1-2; TRBD1 aligns across 10 bases. Germline-derived CDR1 and CDR2 are MNHNS and SASEGT. With 7 bases clipped from V and 3 bases from J, the junction kept 8 bases outside the gene matches. The CDR3 sequence is 15 residues long.

The chain employs TRBV19 and TRBJ2-7, with D possibly TRBD1 on 6 matching bases. CDR1 and CDR2 (germline): LNHDA, SQIVND (reference sequence). Trimming stripped 8 bases from V and 2 bases from J, with 7 bases between. The CDR3 has 11 residues. In DNA form, the CDR3 reads TGTGCCAGTGGGACAACCTACGAGCAGTACTTC. It translates to CASGTTYEQYF.

The chain carries TRBV5-1 and TRBJ1-5, with TRBD1 identical over 9 bases. With V trimmed by 4 bases and J by 9 bases, 8 bases remained unmatched. This CDR3 spans 14 amino acids. Germline V lookup: CDR1 SGHRS, CDR2 YFSETQ. DNA for the CDR3: TGCGCCAGCAGCGCTGGGACAGGGTGGGCGCCCCAGCATTTT. It specifies CASSAGTGWAPQHF.

The chain links TRBV7-9 to TRBJ2-1, with TRBD2 identical over 10 bases. The CDR3 loop spans 15 amino acids. The J segment lost 5 bases and the V segment lost 5 bases, leaving 6 bases of the junction unmatched. In germline, CDR1 is SEHNR, CDR2 FQNEAQ (reference sequence). The CDR3 DNA is TGTGCCAGCAGCGAGAAAGCGGGAGGGGACAATGAGCAGTTCTTC. It yields the protein CASSEKAGGDNEQFF.

The V call is TRBV2, the J call TRBJ2-1, with 9 nucleotides matching TRBD1. The CDR3 consists of 15 residues. Trimming took 5 bases from V and 2 from J; bases not matched to a gene: 4. Germline loops: CDR1 SNHLY, CDR2 FYNNEI. The CDR3 protein is CASSPRTGAYNEQFF. The CDR3 DNA reads TGTGCCAGCAGTCCACGGACAGGGGCCTACAATGAGCAGTTCTTC. Filled out from reference TRBV2 and TRBJ2-1, the complete variable domain reads EPEVTQTPSHQVTQMGQEVILRCVPISNHLYFYWYRQILGQKVEFLVSFYNNEISEKSEIFDDQFSVERPDGSNFTLKIRSTKLEDSAMYFCASSPRTGAYNEQFFGPGTRLTVL.

The chain has TRBV14 and TRBJ1-4; D may be TRBD1 (5 bases). V lost 4 bases and J lost 5, with 14 bases in between. The CDR3 sequence is 15 residues long. CDR1 SGHDN and CDR2 FVKESK come from the germline V gene. The CDR3 coding sequence is TGTGCCAGCAGCCCACTTGCAGGGAGAAATGAAAAACTGTTTTTT. The encoded protein is CASSPLAGRNEKLFF. The entire variable domain, with the rest obtained from reference TRBV14 and TRBJ1-4, is as follows: EAGVTQFPSHSVIEKGQTVTLRCDPISGHDNLYWYRRVMGKEIKFLLHFVKESKQDESGMPNNRFLAERTGGTYSTLKVQPAELEDSGVYFCASSPLAGRNEKLFFGSGTQLSVL.

The genes are TRBV11-2 and TRBJ2-5; D perhaps matches TRBD1 (5 bases). Germline V gene sequence: CDR1 SGHAT, CDR2 FQNNGV. Trimming left V 5 bases short and J 0 bases short, with 10 bases between. This CDR3 has 14 residues. The CDR3 here is CASSPTAYQETQYF. DNA of the CDR3: TGTGCCAGCAGCCCGACAGCCTACCAAGAGACCCAGTACTTC. The entire variable domain, with the rest obtained from reference TRBV11-2 and TRBJ2-5, is as follows: EAGVAQSPRYKIIEKRQSVAFWCNPISGHATLYWYQQILGQGPKLLIQFQNNGVVDDSQLPKDRFSAERLKGVDSTLKIQPAKLEDSAVYLCASSPTAYQETQYFGPGTRLLVL.

The genes are TRBV7-8 and TRBJ2-7; D is perhaps TRBD2 (5 bases). Trimming took off 1 base at V and 6 bases at J, with 16 bases between the two ends. Germline lookup yields CDR1 SGHVS and CDR2 FQNEAQ. The CDR3 length is 15 residues. The DNA of the CDR3 is TGTGCCAGCAGCTTAGGCCTACTAGAGTACGGCGAGCAGTACTTC. This translates into CASSLGLLEYGEQYF.

In this sample, this clone turned up once. The V call is TRBV6-5, the J call TRBJ2-5; no clear D gene. The CDR3 has 15 amino acids. Trimming left V 6 bases short and J 1 base short, with 15 bases between. The germline gives CDR1 MNHEY, CDR2 SVGAGI. CDR3 DNA sequence: TGTGCCAGCAGCAGTCCGAGTCGGCCCCAAGAGACCCAGTACTTC. It codes for CASSSPSRPQETQYF.

The chain carries TRBV30 and TRBJ1-5; maybe TRBD1 (5 bases). The CDR3 runs 15 residues. Germline-derived CDR1 and CDR2 are GTSNPN and SVGIG (reference sequence). V was shortened by 2 bases and J by 1 base, with 12 bases between the two germline ends. CDR3 in amino acids: CAWSTGTASNQPQHF. Here the CDR3 DNA reads TGTGCCTGGAGTACCGGGACGGCGAGCAATCAGCCCCAGCATTTT. The entire variable domain, with the rest obtained from reference TRBV30 and TRBJ1-5, is as follows: SQTIHQWPATLVQPVGSPLSLECTVEGTSNPNLYWYRQAAGRGLQLLFYSVGIGQISSEVPQNLSASRPQDRQFILSSKKLLLSDSGFYLCAWSTGTASNQPQHFGDGTRLSIL.

This clone appeared once. The V call is TRBV27, the J call TRBJ1-1, with TRBD1 matching 8 bases. The junction had 8 bases not matched to a gene; V was cut back by 4 bases and J by 1 base. The CDR3 totals 16 residues. CDR1 and CDR2 (germline): MNHEY, SMNVEV (reference sequence). CDR3 loop: CASSSQGAIKNTEAFF. CDR3 sequence (DNA): TGTGCCAGCAGTTCCCAGGGGGCAATTAAGAACACTGAAGCTTTCTTT.

The gene calls are TRBV30 and TRBJ2-3; D not certain. The V and J ends lost 7 bases and 0 bases respectively, with 11 bases between them. This CDR3 spans 13 amino acids. The germline V gene encodes CDR1 GTSNPN and CDR2 SVGIG (reference sequence). The CDR3 sequence is CALDGASTDTQYF. CDR3 nucleotide sequence: TGTGCCTTGGACGGTGCTAGCACAGATACGCAGTATTTT.

The chain links TRBV2 to TRBJ1-5; maybe TRBD1 (5 bases). CDR3 length equals 14 residues. Germline CDR1 and CDR2: SNHLY and FYNNEI. Trimming removed 4 bases from V and 1 base from J, with 8 bases in between. The CDR3 here is CASSVEGSNQPQHF. The DNA of the CDR3 is TGTGCCAGCAGTGTGGAGGGGAGCAATCAGCCCCAGCATTTT. Using reference TRBV2 and TRBJ1-5 for the parts outside the CDR3, the full variable domain is EPEVTQTPSHQVTQMGQEVILRCVPISNHLYFYWYRQILGQKVEFLVSFYNNEISEKSEIFDDQFSVERPDGSNFTLKIRSTKLEDSAMYFCASSVEGSNQPQHFGDGTRLSIL.

The chain employs TRBV7-2 and TRBJ2-7; TRBD2 matches 9 bases. Germline V gives CDR1 SGHTA, CDR2 FQGNSA. This CDR3 contains 18 residues. V gave up 5 bases and J gave up 3 bases; unmatched junction bases: 17. The CDR3 region is CASSLYLGLAGTYYEQYF. CDR3 coding DNA: TGTGCCAGCAGCCTCTACTTAGGGCTAGCGGGAACTTACTACGAGCAGTACTTC.

This clone has just one count. The chain is built from TRBV7-8 and TRBJ1-5; D ambiguous. V was cut by 3 bases and J by 2 bases, with 11 bases left in between. This CDR3 has 15 residues. Germline assignment: CDR1 SGHVS and CDR2 FQNEAQ. CDR3 coding DNA: TGTGCCAGCAGCTTCCGGGGAATCGGCAATCAGCCCCAGCATTTT. Translation: CASSFRGIGNQPQHF.

The chain combines TRBV30 with TRBJ2-1; tentatively, D is TRBD1 (6 bases). Germline-derived CDR1 and CDR2 are GTSNPN and SVGIG (reference sequence). V lost 2 bases and J lost 8, with 19 bases in between. The CDR3 consists of 15 residues. The CDR3 region is CAWSRGNYPLDEQFF. CDR3 nucleotide sequence: TGTGCCTGGAGTAGGGGGAACTACCCCCTGGATGAGCAGTTCTTC.